The clone carrying this T cell receptor beta chain was seen a few times. Its antigen is as yet unknown. Antigen-specific CD4+ T cells were first expanded with viral peptide pools by the ViraFEST assay and only then sequenced. Isolation of CD4+ T cells took place after around 10 days of culture. Two-dose BNT162b2 or mRNA-1273 vaccination was given to participants. The V gene end was trimmed by 3 bases and the J gene end by 3 bases; junction bases not matched to a gene: 7. Germline assignment: CDR1 LGHNA and CDR2 YSLEER. CDR3 size: 16 residues. Method: immunoSEQ multiplex PCR; TCRdb's copy keeps in-frame clones and lacks some. The table lists approximately 61,000 clones, more than 70% of them singletons. This sample is drawn from a study of vaccination effects on CD4 cells after COVID-19. Study-level background: The median interval between the second dose and post-vaccine sampling was 72 days.

General study findings and limits: Substantial clonal contraction characterized both infection- and vaccine-induced clones late after vaccination.

The rearrangement uses TRBV4-3 and TRBJ2-2; 7 nucleotides match TRBD1. This TCR came from a human donor who received a COVID-19 vaccine. The source was CD4+ T cells from PBMCs cultured with HCoV-229E spike peptides, collected after COVID-19 vaccination. CDR3 coding DNA: TGCGCCAGCAGCCAGCTACAGGGGTTAGACACCGGGGAGCTGTTTTTT. This codes for CASSQLQGLDTGELFF.